Described below is a single TCR beta chain sequence and its context. Antigen: not known. The data belong to a study of identical twins. Germline-derived CDR1 and CDR2 are MDHEN and SYDVKM. V was shortened by 3 bases and J by 0 bases, with 15 bases between the two germline ends. The CDR3 sequence is 17 residues long. One entry per CDR3 protein results from TCRdb running MiXCR on the 5' RACE reads. The table includes under 1 million distinct CDR3 sequences, roughly an eighth detected once. Whole-study results and caveats: Fewer insertions characterized abundant cord blood beta clonotypes, whereas memory repertoires showed none.

The same data also went into a second study, on yellow fever vaccine responses in identical twins.

Sequencing input: PBMCs. The TCR originated in a woman younger than 30 in good health. The V call is TRBV28, the J call TRBJ1-5; D may be TRBD1 (5 bases). CDR3 sequence: CASSFRQGRYSNQPQHF. The CDR3 nucleotides are TGTGCCAGCAGTTTCAGGCAGGGAAGATATAGCAATCAGCCCCAGCATTTT.